Here is one T cell receptor beta chain with its context. The antigen is not known. TCRdb re-derived calls from the 5' RACE reads in MiXCR, one entry per CDR3 protein. The data hold fewer than 650,000 distinct CDR3 sequences, with 10% to 15% observed a single time. The data were taken from a study of CD8 T cells in ankylosing spondylitis. Broader study findings: Apparently characteristic of ankylosing spondylitis blood was a TCR beta motif (roughly eight highly homologous variants).

This sequence was found in a male donor with ankylosing spondylitis. Material: blood, either unsorted or a sorted T cell fraction (not recorded which).

DNA for the CDR3: TGTGCCAGCAGCCGCGGGACAGGGGGCGATGGCTACACCTTC. Translating gives CASSRGTGGDGYTF. The J gene is TRBJ1-2, the V gene TRBV7-2; 12 positions agree with TRBD1. The CDR3 extends over 14 amino acids. V shed 5 bases and J 6 bases; nucleotides not matched to a gene: 4. The germline CDR1 and CDR2 sequences are SGHTA and FQGNSA.